The 24 T cell receptor beta chains below were found in one sample sequenced in a study of blood T cell repertoires in COVID-19 (dated by TCRdb to between 2020 and 2021). Libraries came from the immunoSEQ multiplex PCR assay. Not all clones reach the TCRdb copy of this immuneACCESS table, which keeps in-frame sequences only. Checked studies attribute under half of the gap to unresolved V genes and leave the rest unexplained. In all, the sample holds about 210,000 clones, and 90% to 95% of those were seen once. 0.95% to 1.5% of the sample is held by the ten biggest clonotypes. The specimen sequenced was peripheral blood. The receptor source for this set is a man between 25 and 39 years old with acute or convalescent COVID-19.

The gene calls are TRBV5-1 and TRBJ2-7; D possibly corresponds to TRBD2 (6 bases). Between the trimmed V and J ends, which lost 7 bases and 4 bases, there was a span of 15 bases. The CDR3 loop spans 13 amino acids. Germline values: CDR1 SGHRS, CDR2 YFSETQ. The CDR3 reads CASSGDLAYEQYF. The CDR3, as DNA: TGCGCCAGCTCGGGAGACTTGGCTTACGAGCAGTACTTC.

V and J are TRBV27 and TRBJ2-3; 9 bases align to TRBD2. This CDR3 is 15 amino acids long. The germline V gene encodes CDR1 MNHEY and CDR2 SMNVEV (reference sequence). V lost 3 bases to trimming and J lost 5 bases; unmatched junction nucleotides: 6. For the CDR3, the DNA is TGTGCCAGCAGTTTCGTAGCGGGAGTTATAGATACGCAGTATTTT. It codes for CASSFVAGVIDTQYF.

The chain links TRBV6-5 to TRBJ2-2; 8 bases fit TRBD1. Germline V gives CDR1 MNHEY, CDR2 SVGAGI. This CDR3 spans 14 amino acids. V lost 4 bases to trimming and J lost 9 bases; unmatched junction nucleotides: 7. This chain's CDR3 is CASSSWTGHRELFF. The CDR3 coding sequence is TGTGCCAGCAGTTCATGGACAGGGCACCGGGAGCTGTTTTTT.

V and J are TRBV12-5 and TRBJ2-7; possible D gene TRBD1, 6 bases. V was pared by 6 bases and J by 0 bases, with 12 bases between. The germline CDR1 and CDR2 sequences are LGHNT and FRNRAP. This CDR3 spans 14 amino acids. CDR3 in amino acids: CASGMDSLSYEQYF. Written as DNA, the CDR3 is TGTGCTAGTGGGATGGACAGTCTCTCCTACGAGCAGTACTTC.

This chain uses TRBV28 with TRBJ2-7, with 13 bases matching TRBD2. Germline values: CDR1 MDHEN, CDR2 SYDVKM. V lost 6 bases to trimming and J lost 3 bases; unmatched junction nucleotides: 5. This CDR3 is 15 amino acids long. In DNA, the CDR3 is TGTGCCAGCAGCCCACTAGCGGGAGGGCTCTACGAGCAGTACTTC. This translates into CASSPLAGGLYEQYF. The variable domain in full, with the rest retrieved from reference TRBV28 and TRBJ2-7, is DVKVTQSSRYLVKRTGEKVFLECVQDMDHENMFWYRQDPGLGLRLIYFSYDVKMKEKGDIPEGYSVSREKKERFSLILESASTNQTSMYLCASSPLAGGLYEQYFGPGTRLTVT.

The chain recombines TRBV3-1 (or the pseudogene TRBV3-2) with TRBJ2-7, with 9 bases that match TRBD2. The CDR3 totals 13 residues. The V and J ends lost 1 base and 13 bases, in that order; junction bases with no gene match: 8. CDR1 is LGHDT, CDR2 YNNKEL, per germline (reference sequence). CDR3 DNA sequence: TGTGCCAGCAGCCAAGTCGGGGCGGGAGGGCGCTACTTC. Amino acid sequence: CASSQVGAGGRYF.

The CDR3: CASSQKPGGSYEQYF. The CDR3 coding sequence is TGCGCCAGCAGCCAGAAACCGGGGGGCTCCTACGAGCAGTACTTC. This rearrangement joins TRBV4-1 to TRBJ2-7; 7 nucleotides line up with TRBD2. The CDR3 contains 15 residues. Germline CDR1 MGHRA, CDR2 YSYEKL. The trim removed 3 bases at V and 0 bases at J, leaving 5 bases unmatched.

The DNA for the CDR3 is TGTGCCTGGAGTGTCGTAGCGCGGAACACCGGGGAGCTGTTTTTT. Protein: CAWSVVARNTGELFF. The genes are TRBV30 and TRBJ2-2; maybe TRBD2 (5 bases). CDR3 length: 15 amino acids. Per the germline V gene, CDR1 is GTSNPN and CDR2 is SVGIG (reference sequence). The ends were cut back, 0 bases at V and 1 base at J, with 9 bases in the middle.

The V gene is TRBV18, the J gene TRBJ1-4; 9 nucleotides match TRBD1. The CDR3 contains 15 residues. Germline V lookup: CDR1 KGHSH, CDR2 LQKENI. The V and J ends lost 4 bases and 5 bases, in that order; junction bases with no gene match: 5. CDR3 amino acids: CASSLSDRGNEKLFF. CDR3 nucleotide sequence: TGTGCCAGCTCACTCTCGGACAGGGGAAATGAAAAACTGTTTTTT.

This clone was recorded once. The chain joins TRBV2 to TRBJ2-7, with D tentatively TRBD1 (5 bases). From germline, CDR1 is SNHLY and CDR2 FYNNEI. This CDR3 has 12 residues. The V end lost 8 bases, the J end lost 6 bases, and 14 bases lay between the germline ends. For the CDR3, the DNA is TGTGCCAGCCAAGTAGTGGGGCTCGAGCAGTACTTC. Translating gives CASQVVGLEQYF.

V usage is TRBV5-1 and J usage is TRBJ2-2, with 8 bases matching TRBD2. The germline V gene encodes CDR1 SGHRS and CDR2 YFSETQ. The CDR3 spans 16 residues. After removal of 2 bases from V and 4 bases from J, the junction contained 7 bases not matched to a gene. In DNA form, the CDR3 reads TGCGCCAGCAGCTTCGGTGGCGGGGGGTTCACCGGGGAGCTGTTTTTT. As protein: CASSFGGGGFTGELFF.

The chain couples TRBV5-1 to TRBJ1-3; D remains ambiguous. Germline-derived CDR1 and CDR2 are SGHRS and YFSETQ. The length of the CDR3 is 13 residues. The ends were cut back, 0 bases at V and 5 bases at J, with 6 bases in the middle. CDR3 nucleotide sequence: TGCGCCAGCAGCTTGGCCGGGAGAAACACCATATATTTT. Its translation: CASSLAGRNTIYF.

This chain uses TRBV11-2 with TRBJ2-4, with a tentative D call TRBD2 (7 bases). V was trimmed by 3 bases and J by 4 bases, leaving 16 bases between them. The CDR3 covers 16 residues. CDR1 is SGHAT and CDR2 is FQNNGV in the germline V gene. In nucleotides, the CDR3 is TGTGCCAGCAGCTTCTATGGGGGGGCTGATAAAAACATTCAGTACTTC. This sequence encodes CASSFYGGADKNIQYF.

The chain carries TRBV24-1 and TRBJ2-3, with a tentative D call TRBD2 (6 bases). This CDR3 spans 17 amino acids. Germline values: CDR1 KGHDR, CDR2 SFDVKD. Trimming removed 5 bases at V and 4 bases at J, with 21 bases between. CDR3 amino acids: CATSVRYSASEPDTQYF. The CDR3 DNA reads as TGTGCCACCAGTGTAAGGTATTCGGCTAGCGAACCAGATACGCAGTATTTT.

This clone came up once. The rearrangement links TRBV5-6 to TRBJ2-7; D is unclear. Germline CDR1 is SGHDT and CDR2 is YYEEEE. Trimming removed 2 bases at V and 4 bases at J, with 7 bases between. The CDR3 is made up of 12 amino acids. The CDR3 nucleotides are TGTGCCAGCAGCTTACTTGGTTACGAGCAGTACTTC. Amino acid sequence: CASSLLGYEQYF.

The gene calls are TRBV11-3 and TRBJ2-1, with 7 bases identical to TRBD2. Germline CDR1 is SGHNT and CDR2 is YENEEA. The V and J ends lost 3 bases and 5 bases, in that order; junction bases with no gene match: 7. The CDR3 is made up of 15 amino acids. The CDR3 loop is CASSLMAGANNEQFF. For the CDR3, the DNA is TGTGCCAGCAGCTTGATGGCGGGAGCTAACAATGAGCAGTTCTTC.

The V gene is TRBV6-1, the J gene TRBJ2-5; 8 nucleotides match TRBD1. The germline gives CDR1 MNHNS, CDR2 SASEGT. The ends lost 3 bases at V and 4 bases at J; junction bases unmatched: 4. The CDR3 loop spans 14 amino acids. CDR3 in DNA: TGTGCCAGCAGTGAGGGACAGGTCGTAGAGACCCAGTACTTC. Amino acid sequence: CASSEGQVVETQYF.

V gene TRBV3-1 (or the pseudogene TRBV3-2) combines with J gene TRBJ2-2; TRBD2 matches at 7 bases. V lost 4 bases to trimming and J lost 5 bases; unmatched junction nucleotides: 7. The CDR3 runs to 15 residues. In germline, CDR1 is LGHDT, CDR2 YNNKEL (reference sequence). DNA for the CDR3: TGTGCCAGCAGCCCGCGGACTAGTTCTACCGGGGAGCTGTTTTTT. The encoded protein is CASSPRTSSTGELFF.

In its sample, this clone was seen a few times. V usage is TRBV19 and J usage is TRBJ2-1; perhaps TRBD1 as D (6 bases). Trimming cost V 7 bases and J 5 bases, with 15 bases left between them. This CDR3 region has 14 residues. Germline CDR1 LNHDA, CDR2 SQIVND (reference sequence). This CDR3 reads CASMDRLKDNEQFF. The CDR3 DNA is TGTGCCAGTATGGACAGACTAAAAGACAATGAGCAGTTCTTC.

This clone was picked up one time. The chain employs TRBV7-2 and TRBJ1-6, with 7 positions matching TRBD1. The V segment lost 5 bases and the J segment 10 bases; nucleotides outside the gene matches: 11. In germline, CDR1 is SGHTA, CDR2 FQGNSA. This CDR3 is 15 amino acids long. This CDR3 reads CASSPHSGGASPLHF. The CDR3, as DNA: TGTGCCAGCAGCCCTCATTCAGGGGGTGCATCACCCCTCCACTTT. The full variable domain, with the rest looked up from reference TRBV7-2 and TRBJ1-6, is GAGVSQSPSNKVTEKGKDVELRCDPISGHTALYWYRQSLGQGLEFLIYFQGNSAPDKSGLPSDRFSAERTGGSVSTLTIQRTQQEDSAVYLCASSPHSGGASPLHFGNGTRLTVT.

The rearrangement links TRBV14 to TRBJ1-2; 10 bases are shared with TRBD1. This CDR3 is 15 amino acids long. Germline CDR1 is SGHDN and CDR2 is FVKESK. V was clipped by 1 base and J by 13 bases; unmatched bases: 12. CDR3 residues: CASSQGTVDRGYITF. Written as DNA, the CDR3 is TGTGCCAGCAGCCAAGGAACAGTGGACAGGGGGTATATCACCTTC.

The chain carries TRBV20-1 and TRBJ1-5, with D unclear. This CDR3 has 11 amino acids. Germline CDR1 reads DFQATT; CDR2 reads SNEGSKA (reference sequence). The DNA for the CDR3 is TGCAATAGGAGGGGCAATCAGCCCCAGCATTTT. Protein sequence: CNRRGNQPQHF.

This chain links TRBV7-2 with TRBJ1-2; 9 bases map to TRBD1. Trimming took 5 bases from V and 6 from J; bases not matched to a gene: 7. Germline V gene sequence: CDR1 SGHTA, CDR2 FQGNSA. The CDR3 has 14 residues. CDR3 sequence: CASSTTRTGDGYTF. The CDR3 region has the DNA TGTGCCAGCAGCACCACCCGGACAGGGGATGGCTACACCTTC.

The chain uses TRBV6-5 and TRBJ2-2; 10 bases fit TRBD1. The CDR3 is 16 amino acids. CDR1 is MNHEY and CDR2 is SVGAGI in the germline V gene. The V and J ends lost 2 bases and 5 bases, in that order; junction bases with no gene match: 5. The CDR3 spells CASSYLPGQGTGELFF. CDR3 nucleotide sequence: TGTGCCAGCAGTTACCTCCCGGGACAGGGGACCGGGGAGCTGTTTTTT.